Shown below are 14 T cell receptor beta chains from a single sample sequenced in a study of response to subunit inactivated influenza vaccine. Using its own MiXCR run on the RT-PCR reads, TCRdb lists one record per CDR3 protein. The repertoire holds hundreds of thousands of distinct CDR3 sequences, with approximately 10% as singletons. The same specimen was also included in a second study, on T cells expressing NK-cell markers. In that study: cDNA encoding TCR beta was synthesized via 5'RACE template switching incorporating UMIs.

The sequenced sample was PBMCs from blood, obtained on the day of vaccination. These receptors all stem from a middle-aged man who received an inactivated influenza vaccine.

In its sample, this clonotype was seen a few times. The rearrangement links TRBV11-3 to TRBJ2-5; TRBD2 matches 11 bases. This CDR3 is 16 amino acids long. Germline-derived CDR1 and CDR2 are SGHNT and YENEEA. V trimming: 4 bases; J trimming: 4 bases; junction bases outside the gene matches: 8. In DNA, the CDR3 is TGTGCCAGCAGCTCGTACATAGCGGGAGGGCGAGAGACCCAGTACTTC. It yields the protein CASSSYIAGGRETQYF.

This clonotype was seen only a few times. This rearrangement joins TRBV12-3 or TRBV12-4 to TRBJ2-2; D may correspond to TRBD1 or TRBD2 (5 bases each). The CDR3 sequence is 15 residues long. V shed 5 bases and J shed 5 bases, with 15 bases lying between them. CDR3 sequence (DNA): TGTGCCAGCAGTAAAGGGACCCTTGGGACCGGGGAGCTGTTTTTT. It translates to CASSKGTLGTGELFF.

The CDR3 protein is CASNAGQRDTDTQYF. CDR3 bases: TGTGCCAGCAATGCGGGACAGAGGGACACAGATACGCAGTATTTT. The chain couples TRBV2 to TRBJ2-3, with D possibly being TRBD1 (7 bases). Trimming removed 7 bases at V and 2 bases at J, with 16 bases between. Germline V gives CDR1 SNHLY, CDR2 FYNNEI. This CDR3 has 15 amino acids.

This clonotype occurred a few times. In nucleotides, the CDR3 is TGCAGTGCTAGACTAGCGGGGGCCGGCGAGCAGTACTTC. This sequence encodes CSARLAGAGEQYF. The chain employs TRBV20-1 and TRBJ2-7; the match to TRBD2 covers 10 bases. The CDR3 loop spans 13 amino acids. CDR1 DFQATT and CDR2 SNEGSKA come from the germline V gene (reference sequence). V was pared by 2 bases and J by 6 bases, with 4 bases of the junction left unmatched.

This clonotype has more than one count but fewer than ten. This chain joins TRBV18 and TRBJ2-7; TRBD1 matches 8 bases. Germline V gene sequence: CDR1 KGHSH, CDR2 LQKENI. The CDR3 extends over 14 amino acids. The V and J ends lost 4 bases and 4 bases, in that order; junction bases with no gene match: 6. The CDR3 sequence is CASSRGDRGYEQYF. For the CDR3, the DNA is TGTGCCAGCTCACGTGGCGACAGGGGATACGAGCAGTACTTC.

This clonotype was counted at least ten times. The chain couples TRBV11-2 to TRBJ1-5, with D possibly TRBD1 on 5 matching bases. V lost 3 bases and J 7 bases, leaving 10 bases between the germline ends. This CDR3 region has 13 residues. Germline CDR1 and CDR2: SGHAT and FQNNGV. Written as DNA, the CDR3 is TGTGCCAGCAGCTTTTCGCCAGGGCAGCCCCAGCATTTT. Its translation is CASSFSPGQPQHF. Together with reference TRBV11-2 and TRBJ1-5, the CDR3 gives the full variable domain: EAGVAQSPRYKIIEKRQSVAFWCNPISGHATLYWYQQILGQGPKLLIQFQNNGVVDDSQLPKDRFSAERLKGVDSTLKIQPAKLEDSAVYLCASSFSPGQPQHFGDGTRLSIL.

This clonotype was seen only a few times. CDR3 loop: CASSLSTATTEIQYF. Here the CDR3 DNA reads TGTGCCAGCAGCTTATCTACGGCCACTACCGAGATACAGTACTTC. The V call is TRBV11-2, the J call TRBJ2-4; no clear D gene. Trimming left V 2 bases short and J 13 bases short, with 21 bases between. Germline CDR1 is SGHAT and CDR2 is FQNNGV. The CDR3 is made up of 15 amino acids.

This chain joins TRBV5-8 and TRBJ2-7; 7 positions agree with TRBD1. Germline-derived CDR1 and CDR2 are SGHTS and YDEGEE. V lost 4 bases, J lost 0 bases, and 10 bases stayed unmatched. CDR3 length: 16 amino acids. DNA of the CDR3: TGTGCCAGCAGCAAACCAGGGGGTTACGGCTCCTACGAGCAGTACTTC. Encoded protein: CASSKPGGYGSYEQYF.

This chain connects TRBV18 to TRBJ2-7; 10 nucleotides agree with TRBD1. Germline CDR1 is KGHSH and CDR2 is LQKENI. With V trimmed by 3 bases and J by 2 bases, 4 bases remained unmatched. The CDR3 sequence is 15 residues long. The CDR3 here is CASSPSGQGAYEQYF. CDR3 DNA: TGTGCCAGCTCACCTTCCGGACAGGGGGCCTACGAGCAGTACTTC.

The genes are TRBV4-3 and TRBJ2-7; perhaps TRBD1 as D (6 bases). V was pared by 0 bases and J by 2 bases, with 14 bases between. The germline V gene has CDR1 LGHNA and CDR2 YSLEER. CDR3 length: 16 amino acids. CDR3 DNA: TGCGCCAGCAGCCAAGATATCTACAGGGCTCCCTACGAGCAGTACTTC. Amino acids: CASSQDIYRAPYEQYF.

The chain is built from TRBV27 and TRBJ2-2; 8 bases line up with TRBD2. The CDR3 contains 15 residues. After removal of 8 bases from V and 7 bases from J, the junction contained 12 bases not matched to a gene. CDR1 and CDR2 from the germline V gene are MNHEY and SMNVEV (reference sequence). In DNA form, the CDR3 reads TGTGCCAGCGCCGGGTTGCGGGGGGTAGTCGGGGAGCTGTTTTTT. This codes for CASAGLRGVVGELFF.

This clonotype appeared a few times. The J gene is TRBJ2-5, the V gene TRBV2; D gene ambiguous. The germline V gene has CDR1 SNHLY and CDR2 FYNNEI. CDR3 length: 15 residues. V shed 1 base and J shed 5 bases, with 14 bases lying between them. CDR3 coding DNA: TGTGCCAGCAGTGAAGTCAGGACGACCCGCGAGACCCAGTACTTC. This gives the protein CASSEVRTTRETQYF.

V is TRBV29-1 and J is TRBJ2-1; the match to TRBD1 covers 7 bases. The CDR3 length is 13 residues. Per the germline V gene, CDR1 is SQVTM and CDR2 is ANQGSEA. V was pared by 5 bases and J by 5 bases, with 6 bases of the junction left unmatched. Here the CDR3 reads CSVRQGQDNEQFF. The DNA of the CDR3 is TGCAGCGTTCGACAGGGCCAGGACAATGAGCAGTTCTTC.

In its sample, this clonotype was seen a few times. The chain joins TRBV20-1 to TRBJ2-1, with D perhaps matching TRBD1 or TRBD2 (5 bases each). Trimming stripped 5 bases from V and 5 bases from J, with 25 bases between. This CDR3 comprises 17 residues. Germline V gene lookup returns CDR1 DFQATT and CDR2 SNEGSKA (reference sequence). The CDR3 loop reads CSALINAWGSPNNEQFF. Written as DNA, the CDR3 is TGCAGTGCTCTAATCAATGCTTGGGGGAGTCCAAACAATGAGCAGTTCTTC.